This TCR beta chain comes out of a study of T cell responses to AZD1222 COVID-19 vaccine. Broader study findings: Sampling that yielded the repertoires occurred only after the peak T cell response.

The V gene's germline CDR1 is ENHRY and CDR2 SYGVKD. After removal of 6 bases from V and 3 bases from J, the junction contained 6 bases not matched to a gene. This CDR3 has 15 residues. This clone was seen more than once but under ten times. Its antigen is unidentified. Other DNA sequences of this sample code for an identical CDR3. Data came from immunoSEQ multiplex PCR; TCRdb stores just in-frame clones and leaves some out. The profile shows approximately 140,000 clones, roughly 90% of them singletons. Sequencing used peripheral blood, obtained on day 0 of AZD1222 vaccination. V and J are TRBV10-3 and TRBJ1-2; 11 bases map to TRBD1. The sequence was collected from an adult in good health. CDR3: CAIRPGTGGDYGYTF. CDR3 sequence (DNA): TGTGCCATCAGGCCTGGGACAGGGGGAGACTATGGCTACACCTTC.